This T cell receptor (beta chain) comes out of a study of cytomegalovirus exposure and HLA in healthy donors. Whole-study results and caveats: Later work associated more than 15,000 TCR beta sequences with HLA alleles at 0.05 false discovery rate.

Primers included in the PCR were 60 Vbeta and 13 Jbeta primers. TCRdb's copy holds only in-frame clones and misses some; the assay was immunoSEQ multiplex PCR. The sample has 140,000 or so clones; 84% are singletons. Of note for this clone: Its antigen is unidentified.

The CDR3 has 15 amino acids. The V and J ends lost 11 bases and 2 bases respectively, with 21 bases between them. Germline loops: CDR1 MNHEY, CDR2 SVGAGI. The clonotype was recovered from a boy aged 2 to 9 in good health and CMV-seronegative. The chain combines TRBV6-5 with TRBJ1-2, with D possibly matching TRBD1 (6 bases). Specimen: PBMCs. CDR3 amino acids: CAGWTYREYNYGYTF. The CDR3 nucleotides read TGTGCCGGCTGGACCTACAGGGAATACAACTATGGCTACACCTTC.